Presented here are 30 T cell receptor beta chains from one specimen sequenced in a study of breast tumors, draining lymph nodes, adjacent tissues. TCRdb passed the multiplex PCR reads through MiXCR, listing each CDR3 protein once. Altogether some 230,000 distinct CDR3 sequences are present, 34% being singletons, with the ten largest covering approximately 4%. Breast cancer patients provided tissue from their axillary draining lymph nodes. Sequencing was performed on axillary lymph node tissue. The receptors here all came from a female donor with breast cancer. Some clones in this sample may be carry-over from other donors' samples.

This clonotype has a count of ten or more. A much larger clone sits a single nucleotide away, making a read error possible. J is TRBJ2-5 and V is TRBV14; 10 bases agree with TRBD2. The CDR3 length is 17 residues. The germline V gene encodes CDR1 SGHDN and CDR2 FVKESK. CDR3 sequence reads: CASSQDRGLALQATQYF. As DNA, the CDR3 is TGTGCCAGCAGCCAAGATAGGGGACTAGCGCTTCAAGCGACCCAGTACTTC. The entire variable domain, with the rest obtained from reference TRBV14 and TRBJ2-5, is as follows: EAGVTQFPSHSVIEKGQTVTLRCDPISGHDNLYWYRRVMGKEIKFLLHFVKESKQDESGMPNNRFLAERTGGTYSTLKVQPAELEDSGVYFCASSQDRGLALQATQYFGPGTRLLVL.

There are many counts of this clonotype. The rearrangement joins TRBV19 to TRBJ1-4; D uncertain. Between the trimmed V and J ends, which lost 9 bases and 3 bases, there was a span of 17 bases. Germline CDR1 reads LNHDA; CDR2 reads SQIVND (reference sequence). The CDR3 consists of 15 residues. The CDR3 sequence: CASWVFGFANEKLFF. The DNA for the CDR3 is TGTGCCAGCTGGGTTTTTGGGTTTGCTAATGAAAAACTGTTTTTT.

This clonotype was seen ten or more times. The rearrangement joins TRBV12-3 or TRBV12-4 to TRBJ2-2; 9 bases match TRBD2. With V trimmed by 6 bases and J by 7 bases, 6 bases remained unmatched. The CDR3 totals 14 residues. The CDR3 DNA is TGTGCCAGCAGAGACGATAGCGGGAGCGGGGAGCTGTTTTTT. It yields the protein CASRDDSGSGELFF.

The table lists this clonotype with many counts. This chain links TRBV7-9 with TRBJ2-7; no firm D call. V was trimmed by 2 bases and J by 5 bases, leaving 19 bases between them. The CDR3 has 16 amino acids. Germline CDR1 SEHNR, CDR2 FQNEAQ (reference sequence). The CDR3, as DNA: TGTGCCAGCAGCTTAACGCTGGTTAGGCCTCTGGACGAGCAGTACTTC. It is translated as CASSLTLVRPLDEQYF.

This clonotype was recorded at least ten times. V and J are TRBV7-2 and TRBJ2-2; D may be TRBD2 (6 bases). The CDR3 totals 16 residues. Looked up from germline, CDR1 is SGHTA and CDR2 is FQGNSA. Trimming took off 0 bases at V and 5 bases at J, with 13 bases between the two ends. The DNA for the CDR3 is TGTGCCAGCAGCTTAGCGCAACTAGCTTTAACCGGGGAGCTGTTTTTT. Protein product: CASSLAQLALTGELFF. The variable domain in full, with the rest retrieved from reference TRBV7-2 and TRBJ2-2, is GAGVSQSPSNKVTEKGKDVELRCDPISGHTALYWYRQSLGQGLEFLIYFQGNSAPDKSGLPSDRFSAERTGGSVSTLTIQRTQQEDSAVYLCASSLAQLALTGELFFGEGSRLTVL.

This clonotype was seen at least ten times. V is TRBV6-1 and J is TRBJ1-6; unclear D gene. Trimming shortened V by 3 bases and J by 0 bases, and 12 bases separated the two germline ends. Germline V lookup: CDR1 MNHNS, CDR2 SASEGT. The length of the CDR3 is 17 residues. The CDR3 loop is CASSEADGSSYNSPLHF. In DNA form, the CDR3 reads TGTGCCAGCAGTGAGGCGGACGGCAGCTCCTATAATTCACCCCTCCACTTT.

This chain links TRBV20-1 with TRBJ1-2; D might be TRBD1 (5 bases). Trimming pared 3 bases from V and 4 bases from J, leaving 12 bases between. Germline CDR1 reads DFQATT; CDR2 reads SNEGSKA (reference sequence). The CDR3 loop spans 13 amino acids. Written as DNA, the CDR3 is TGCAGTGCTAGCGACGGGGCTACCTATGGCTACACCTTC. Amino acid sequence: CSASDGATYGYTF.

CDR3 in amino acids: CASSGRTGVQYEQYF. CDR3 in DNA: TGTGCCAGCAGCGGGCGTACAGGGGTCCAGTACGAGCAGTACTTC. The chain carries TRBV7-9 and TRBJ2-7; TRBD1 matches at 7 bases. The ends lost 5 bases at V and 4 bases at J; junction bases unmatched: 11. This CDR3 comprises 15 residues. Germline CDR1 reads SEHNR; CDR2 reads FQNEAQ (reference sequence).

In its sample, this clonotype was seen many times. This chain joins TRBV11-2 and TRBJ2-7, with 8 bases aligning to TRBD1. V trimming: 4 bases; J trimming: 3 bases; junction bases outside the gene matches: 8. The CDR3 length is 15 residues. Germline V CDR1 and CDR2: SGHAT, FQNNGV. The CDR3 coding sequence is TGTGCCAGCAGCTACGGACAGGGAGGATTCTACGAGCAGTACTTC. This encodes CASSYGQGGFYEQYF.

The rearrangement links TRBV6-1 to TRBJ2-5; D gene ambiguous. CDR1 MNHNS and CDR2 SASEGT come from the germline V gene. CDR3 length equals 14 residues. V lost 3 bases and J lost 5, with 13 bases in between. The CDR3 DNA reads as TGTGCCAGCAGTGAGGGCGGCATTTTTGAGACCCAGTACTTC. Its translation: CASSEGGIFETQYF.

This clonotype was picked up many times. This chain links TRBV20-1 with TRBJ2-1; 13 bases are shared with TRBD2. Per germline, CDR1 DFQATT and CDR2 SNEGSKA (reference sequence). V lost 3 bases, J lost 12 bases, and 8 bases stayed unmatched. The CDR3 has 14 residues. DNA of the CDR3: TGCAGTGCTAGGCCAGGACTAGCGGGAGTTGCGCAGTTCTTC. It specifies CSARPGLAGVAQFF.

A word on this clonotype: With a much larger clone just one base away, this may be a read error. The chain uses TRBV5-5 and TRBJ2-7; D is uncertain. Germline CDR1 and CDR2: SGHKS and YYEKEE (reference sequence). V lost 2 bases and J lost 3, with 12 bases in between. This CDR3 spans 14 amino acids. CDR3 sequence (DNA): TGTGCCAGCAGCTTCTTCCTTACGGACTACGAGCAGTACTTC. Translating it yields CASSFFLTDYEQYF.

This clonotype was found once. The chain recombines TRBV19 with TRBJ2-7; D is uncertain. V dropped 4 bases and J dropped 10 bases, with 20 bases sitting between them. Germline CDR1 LNHDA, CDR2 SQIVND (reference sequence). The CDR3 is 14 amino acids. In DNA form, the CDR3 reads TGTGCCAGTAGTACTCTGGGCAAGTCGGCGAAACAGTACTTC. Translating gives CASSTLGKSAKQYF.

This clonotype was detected many times. V is TRBV20-1 and J is TRBJ1-4; D gene unclear. V gave up 2 bases and J gave up 7 bases, with 11 bases separating them. The CDR3 length is 13 residues. Germline V gene data show CDR1 as DFQATT and CDR2 as SNEGSKA (reference sequence). The CDR3 coding sequence is TGCAGTGCTAGACAGGACCGGGGTGAAAAACTGTTTTTT. It codes for CSARQDRGEKLFF.

The chain uses TRBV4-3 and TRBJ2-2; D unclear. The CDR3 sequence is 15 residues long. V lost 4 bases and J lost 2, with 11 bases in between. From germline, CDR1 is LGHNA and CDR2 YSLEER. CDR3 sequence reads: CASSLGRINTGELFF. The DNA for the CDR3 is TGCGCCAGCAGCCTCGGACGGATAAACACCGGGGAGCTGTTTTTT.

This rearrangement joins TRBV20-1 to TRBJ2-1, with a weak D call TRBD2 (6 bases). The CDR3 contains 13 residues. Trimming stripped 5 bases from V and 8 bases from J, with 16 bases between. Germline V gives CDR1 DFQATT, CDR2 SNEGSKA (reference sequence). The CDR3 spells CSAHAGLTDEQFF. In DNA, the CDR3 is TGCAGTGCTCACGCGGGGCTGACGGATGAGCAGTTCTTC.

In this sample, this clonotype turned up a few times. J is TRBJ1-5 and V is TRBV12-3 or TRBV12-4; D not resolved. This CDR3 spans 20 amino acids. With 3 bases removed from V and 4 bases from J, the gap between germline ends came to 28 bases. DNA of the CDR3: TGTGCCAGCAGTTTCGGCCCGGCCAAAGGTGAAGGTGGTAGTAATCAGCCCCAGCATTTT. It is translated as CASSFGPAKGEGGSNQPQHF.

This clonotype was seen ten or more times. The chain joins TRBV7-2 to TRBJ2-7, with 8 bases matching TRBD1. Germline trimming cut 4 bases from V and 6 bases from J; bases unmatched to any gene: 11. This CDR3 contains 15 residues. The germline gives CDR1 SGHTA, CDR2 FQGNSA. The CDR3 nucleotides read TGTGCCAGCAGCTCCACCCGACAGGGGACGGGCGAGCAGTACTTC. Its translation: CASSSTRQGTGEQYF.

The chain carries TRBV20-1 and TRBJ1-1, with D tentatively TRBD1 (5 bases). The CDR3 is 12 residues long. The V end was cut by 0 bases, the J end by 4 bases, with 6 bases between. Germline V gives CDR1 DFQATT, CDR2 SNEGSKA (reference sequence). DNA for the CDR3: TGCAGTGCTAGAGAGGGGGGCACTGAAGCTTTCTTT. Translating gives CSAREGGTEAFF.

This clonotype was seen at least ten times. The chain is built from TRBV5-6 and TRBJ1-5; D is unresolved. The CDR3 is made up of 13 amino acids. Looked up from germline, CDR1 is SGHDT and CDR2 is YYEEEE. V lost 2 bases to trimming and J lost 11 bases, with 14 bases between them. The CDR3 loop reads CASSFQRTGSQHF. DNA for the CDR3: TGTGCCAGCAGCTTTCAGAGAACCGGGTCCCAGCATTTT.

This clonotype was seen only a few times. A much larger clone sits a single nucleotide away, making a read error possible. The chain recombines TRBV7-3 with TRBJ1-5, with a tentative D call TRBD1 (5 bases). This CDR3 contains 19 residues. Per the germline V gene, CDR1 is SGHTA and CDR2 is FQGTGA. This chain's CDR3 is CASSLTPKPGTVEHQPQHF. The CDR3 DNA sequence: TGTGCCAGCAGCCTAACCCCTAAGCCGGGGACTGTTGAGCATCAGCCCCAGCATTTT.

This clonotype was seen more than once but under ten times. The chain's CDR3 is CASSSTVGANEKLFF. CDR3 bases: TGTGCCAGCAGCTCAACCGTGGGGGCTAATGAAAAACTGTTTTTT. V gene TRBV5-4 combines with J gene TRBJ1-4; perhaps TRBD1 as D (5 bases). CDR1 and CDR2 (germline): SGHNT, YYREEE (reference sequence). Trimming cost V 3 bases and J 3 bases, with 12 bases left between them. The CDR3 consists of 15 residues.

This clonotype was seen a handful of times. This may arise from a read error, as a much more abundant clone is one base away. The gene calls are TRBV7-2 and TRBJ1-2; tentative D call: TRBD1 (5 bases). CDR1 is SGHTA, CDR2 FQGNSA, per germline. CDR3 length: 14 amino acids. V gave up 4 bases and J gave up 4 bases, with 13 bases separating them. CDR3 nucleotide sequence: TGTGCCAGCAGCTATCCGGGACGGATCTATGGCTACACCTTC. It yields the protein CASSYPGRIYGYTF.

This clonotype was observed many times. The V call is TRBV19, the J call TRBJ2-3; 9 nucleotides match TRBD2. This CDR3 contains 15 residues. Germline CDR1 is LNHDA and CDR2 is SQIVND (reference sequence). V gave up 4 bases and J gave up 1 base; unmatched junction bases: 3. Written as DNA, the CDR3 is TGTGCCAGTAGTACCAAGCGGGGGGGCACAGATACGCAGTATTTT. Its translation is CASSTKRGGTDTQYF.

This clonotype was detected many times. This sequence joins TRBV3-2 and TRBJ2-2; the table calls TRBD1, which could not be checked here. TRBV3-2 is a documented pseudogene. The CDR3 consists of 15 residues. The CDR3 nucleotides are TGTGCCAGCAGTCCCCGACGGGGGTTCACCGGGGAGCTGTTTTTT. It encodes CASSPRRGFTGELFF.

This clonotype has ten or more counts. The V call is TRBV6-6, the J call TRBJ1-5; the D gene is possibly TRBD1 (5 bases). CDR3 length: 15 amino acids. The V end was cut by 6 bases, the J end by 0 bases, with 12 bases between. Looked up from germline, CDR1 is MNHNY and CDR2 is SVGAGI (reference sequence). CDR3 bases: TGTGCCAGCAGCCGGGACCGTAATAGCAATCAGCCCCAGCATTTT. Protein product: CASSRDRNSNQPQHF.

This clonotype was picked up many times. The chain combines TRBV24-1 with TRBJ1-5; a possible D gene is TRBD1 (5 bases). Per the germline V gene, CDR1 is KGHDR and CDR2 is SFDVKD. Trimming removed 7 bases from V and 1 base from J, with 13 bases in between. The CDR3 extends over 15 amino acids. The CDR3 nucleotides are TGTGCCACCAGCCCGAGGGGAAGCAGCAATCAGCCCCAGCATTTT. This encodes CATSPRGSSNQPQHF.

V gene TRBV2 combines with J gene TRBJ2-7; TRBD1 matches at 9 bases. The junction had 10 bases not matched to a gene; V was cut back by 7 bases and J by 6 bases. This CDR3 comprises 14 residues. Germline values: CDR1 SNHLY, CDR2 FYNNEI. The CDR3 loop is CASTTRDRETEQYF. DNA for the CDR3: TGTGCCAGCACTACCCGGGACAGGGAAACCGAGCAGTACTTC.

V is TRBV28 and J is TRBJ2-1; unclear D gene. V lost 1 base and J lost 2, with 9 bases in between. Germline CDR1 reads MDHEN; CDR2 reads SYDVKM. This CDR3 region has 15 residues. CDR3 bases: TGTGCCAGCAGTTTATATTTGGGAACCTACAATGAGCAGTTCTTC. Translating it yields CASSLYLGTYNEQFF.

There are many counts of this clonotype. This chain links TRBV11-3 with TRBJ1-2; unclear D gene. The CDR3 extends over 13 amino acids. The V end was cut by 0 bases, the J end by 8 bases, with 10 bases between. Germline assignment: CDR1 SGHNT and CDR2 YENEEA. The CDR3 loop reads CASSLETSWGYTF. The CDR3 coding sequence is TGTGCCAGCAGCTTAGAGACATCGTGGGGCTACACCTTC.